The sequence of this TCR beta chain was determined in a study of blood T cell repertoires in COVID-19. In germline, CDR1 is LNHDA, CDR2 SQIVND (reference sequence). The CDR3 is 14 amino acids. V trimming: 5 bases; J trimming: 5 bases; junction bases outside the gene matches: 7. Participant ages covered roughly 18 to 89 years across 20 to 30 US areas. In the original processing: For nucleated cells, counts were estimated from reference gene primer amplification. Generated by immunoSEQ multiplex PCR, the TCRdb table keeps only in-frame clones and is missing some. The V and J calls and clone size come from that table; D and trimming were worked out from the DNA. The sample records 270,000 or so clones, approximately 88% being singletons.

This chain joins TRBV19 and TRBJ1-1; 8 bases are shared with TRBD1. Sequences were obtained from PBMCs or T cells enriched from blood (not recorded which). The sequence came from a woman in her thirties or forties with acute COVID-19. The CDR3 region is CASSATGDGTEAFF. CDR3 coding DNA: TGTGCCAGTAGTGCGACAGGGGACGGGACTGAAGCTTTCTTT.